This TCR beta chain derives from a study of T cell clonotyping in hematopoietic cell transplantation. Study conclusions and caveats: Graft donor and pretransplant recipient Inverse Simpson Index values predicted broader posttransplant TCR diversity. CD4 and CD8 repertoire contributions could not be separated without sorting. Few recipient clonotypes overlapped donors; over 95% were de novo at given depth.

V lost 2 bases and J 3 bases, leaving 14 bases between the germline ends. Per germline, CDR1 MNHEY and CDR2 SMNVEV (reference sequence). This CDR3 has 15 residues. This table comes from immunoSEQ multiplex PCR, and its TCRdb copy is limited to in-frame clones, with some not included. The table shows about 5,600 clones, with 66% occurring only once. About this clone: Its specificity is not known.

The J gene is TRBJ2-7, the V gene TRBV27; D gene ambiguous. The sequencing here drew on PBMCs, taken 180 days after allogeneic stem cell transplant. The sequence came from a male patient aged 50 to 60 who had an allogeneic stem cell transplant from an unrelated donor, so the T cells may come from the graft donor. Some clones in this sample may be carry-over from other donors' samples. The chain's CDR3 is CASSLTSQNFYEQYF. DNA for the CDR3: TGTGCCAGCAGTTTAACCAGCCAAAATTTCTACGAGCAGTACTTC.